Listed below are T cell receptor beta chains from one sample, sequenced in a study of molecular identifiers for immune sequencing clone quantification. TCRdb analysed the PCR reads with MiXCR anew, one entry per CDR3 protein. The data hold approximately 500,000 distinct CDR3 sequences, with 20% to 25% observed a single time. Sequenced: naive CD8+ T cells from blood, with Jurkat cell RNA spiked in. All receptors derive from a human donor in good health. Some libraries in this study had Jurkat cell RNA spiked in. The CDR3 runs from the conserved cysteine through the conserved F or W. A D gene is named only where the DNA matches it firmly. Where a row states a size, it is once, few, many or the class of an expanded clone; other rows omit it.

j_call d_call v_call clone_size cdr3_aa cdr3_nt
TRBJ2-7 NA TRBV19 few CASSFGGHSSYEQYF TGTGCCAGTAGTTTCGGGGGGCACAGCTCCTACGAGCAGTACTTC
TRBJ2-1 TRBD2 TRBV7-3 few CASSLSLAVYNEQFF TGTGCCAGCAGCTTAAGTCTAGCGGTATACAATGAGCAGTTCTTC
TRBJ1-1 TRBD1 TRBV5-1 many CASSFFAQGDTEAFF TGCGCCAGCAGCTTCTTCGCACAGGGGGACACTGAAGCTTTCTTT
TRBJ2-3 NA TRBV6-5 NA CASSLSGRFTDTQYF TGTGCCAGCAGTTTATCGGGCAGGTTCACAGATACGCAGTATTTT
TRBJ2-1 NA TRBV27 few CASSIGTGDEQFF TGTGCCAGCAGTATAGGGACGGGGGATGAGCAGTTCTTC
TRBJ2-3 NA TRBV20-1 many CSARDADWMSTDTQYF TGCAGTGCTAGAGATGCCGACTGGATGAGCACAGATACGCAGTATTTT
TRBJ1-1 NA TRBV5-6 many CASSLGRGNNLNTEAFF TGTGCCAGCAGCTTGGGCAGGGGAAATAATTTGAACACTGAAGCTTTCTTT
TRBJ2-7 NA TRBV2 NA CASNRGDYEQYF TGTGCCAGCAACCGCGGGGACTACGAGCAGTACTTC
TRBJ1-1 NA TRBV4-1 NA CASSPEGAANTEASF TGCGCCAGCAGCCCAGAGGGCGCGGCGAACACTGAAGCTTCCTTT
TRBJ2-7 TRBD2 TRBV15 few CATSREKGGRHTYEQYF TGTGCCACCAGCAGAGAAAAGGGCGGGAGGCATACCTACGAGCAGTACTTC
TRBJ2-7 TRBD1 TRBV7-2 NA CASSHPGQGLYEQYF TGTGCCAGCAGCCACCCGGGACAGGGCCTCTACGAGCAGTACTTC
TRBJ1-5 NA TRBV6-2/TRBV6-3 NA CASGDGAWPQHF TGTGCCAGCGGGGACGGTGCGTGGCCCCAGCATTTT
TRBJ2-3 NA TRBV6-5 NA CASSDTGGNTQYF TGTGCCAGTAGTGATACTGGCGGAAATACGCAGTATTTT
TRBJ1-4 TRBD1 TRBV7-9 NA CASSLKGFGQDNEKLFF TGTGCCAGCAGCTTAAAGGGTTTTGGACAGGATAATGAAAAACTGTTTTTT
TRBJ2-5 NA TRBV3-1 many CASSQEVYQETQYF TGTGCCAGCAGCCAAGAGGTATACCAAGAGACCCAGTACTTC
TRBJ2-5 NA TRBV27 NA CAVKYQDSQYF TGTGCCGTCAAGTACCAAGATTCCCAGTACTTC
TRBJ2-3 TRBD2 TRBV4-3 NA CASSQDRAGGRDTQYF TGCGCCAGCAGCCAAGATAGGGCGGGGGGGCGAGATACGCAGTATTTT
TRBJ2-5 NA TRBV4-3 NA CASSPRRGYPAETQYF TGCGCCAGCAGCCCCCGACGAGGGTATCCGGCAGAGACCCAGTACTTC
TRBJ1-5 NA TRBV13 many CASSWSLGNQPQHF TGTGCCAGCAGCTGGAGTCTCGGGAATCAGCCCCAGCATTTT
TRBJ2-7 TRBD1 TRBV7-9 NA CAGEKQGPYSYGQYF TGTGCCGGGGAAAAACAGGGGCCGTATTCCTACGGGCAGTACTTC
TRBJ2-1 NA TRBV7-3 many CASSLKVSNEQFF TGTGCCAGCAGCTTAAAGGTCTCTAATGAGCAGTTCTTC
TRBJ1-4 NA TRBV4-1 many CASSHLGDEKLFF TGCGCCAGCAGCCATTTAGGGGATGAAAAACTGTTTTTT
TRBJ2-7 NA TRBV5-1 many CASSSVGTYEQYF TGCGCCAGCAGCTCGGTTGGTACCTACGAGCAGTACTTC
TRBJ2-2 TRBD1 TRBV5-1 few CASSEPGTGGSGELFF TGCGCCAGCAGCGAACCCGGGACAGGGGGCTCCGGGGAGCTGTTTTTT
TRBJ2-7 NA TRBV28 few CASSLLSGTSYEQYF TGTGCCAGCAGTTTATTATCCGGGACCTCCTACGAGCAGTACTTC
TRBJ1-3 NA TRBV9 many CASSVAGTSGNTIYF TGTGCCAGCAGCGTAGCCGGGACTTCTGGAAACACCATATATTTT
TRBJ2-7 NA TRBV30 many CAWSVNYYEQYF TGTGCCTGGAGTGTAAACTACTACGAGCAGTACTTC
TRBJ2-7 NA TRBV6-5 NA CASRSIGNYEQYF TGTGCCAGCAGGTCGATAGGGAACTACGAGCAGTACTTC
TRBJ2-7 NA TRBV29-1 NA CSVEDLDGSYEQYF TGCAGCGTTGAAGATTTGGACGGATCCTACGAGCAGTACTTC
TRBJ2-7 NA TRBV2 few CASQPPWGQQGPYEQYF TGTGCCAGTCAACCACCTTGGGGTCAACAGGGCCCCTACGAGCAGTACTTC
TRBJ2-3 TRBD1 TRBV4-1 many CASSQPGGADTQYF TGCGCCAGCAGCCAACCAGGGGGCGCAGATACGCAGTATTTT
TRBJ2-7 NA TRBV7-2 many CASSSEPIGSSYEQYF TGTGCCAGCAGCAGCGAACCCATCGGAAGCTCCTACGAGCAGTACTTC
TRBJ2-7 NA TRBV27 few CASSLMGTLTGQYF TGTGCCAGCAGTTTAATGGGGACACTGACGGGGCAGTACTTC
TRBJ2-3 NA TRBV4-1 few CASSQEADTQYF TGCGCCAGCAGCCAAGAGGCAGATACGCAGTATTTT
TRBJ2-1 TRBD2 TRBV7-2 NA CASSPLAGGPYNEQFF TGTGCCAGCAGCCCCCTAGCGGGAGGGCCCTACAATGAGCAGTTCTTC
TRBJ1-6 NA TRBV4-1 many CASSQVQNNSPLHF TGCGCCAGCAGCCAAGTTCAGAACAATTCACCCCTCCACTTT
TRBJ2-3 NA TRBV5-8 many CASSSGDSPTDTQYF TGTGCCAGCAGCTCGGGGGACAGCCCCACAGATACGCAGTATTTT
TRBJ1-1 NA TRBV7-9 once CASSSTNYNTVAFF TGTGCCAGCAGCTCCACAAACTATAACACTGTAGCTTTCTTT
TRBJ2-3 TRBD1 TRBV12-3/TRBV12-4 many CASSFRGQVDTQYF TGTGCCAGCAGCTTCAGGGGGCAGGTAGATACGCAGTATTTT
TRBJ2-7 NA TRBV19 once CASGAMDSPYEQYF TGTGCCAGTGGTGCGATGGACAGTCCCTACGAGCAGTACTTC
TRBJ2-4 TRBD2 TRBV4-3 many CASSQAPTSGDAKNIQYF TGCGCCAGCAGCCAAGCCCCGACTAGCGGGGATGCCAAAAACATTCAGTACTTC
TRBJ2-3 TRBD2 TRBV30 many CAWSGLAGTDTQYF TGTGCCTGGAGTGGGCTAGCGGGCACAGATACGCAGTATTTT
TRBJ2-2 TRBD1 TRBV20-1 NA CSAQWIENPSGQDTGELFF TGCAGTGCCCAATGGATCGAGAACCCCTCGGGACAGGACACCGGGGAGCTGTTTTTT
TRBJ2-7 TRBD1 TRBV7-9 NA CASSFNSGTGPFLSSYERYF TGTGCCAGCAGCTTCAACTCCGGGACAGGGCCCTTTCTAAGCTCCTACGAGCGGTACTTC
TRBJ2-7 TRBD2 TRBV5-1 many CASSPSGRLVDEQYF TGCGCCAGCAGCCCTAGCGGGAGACTTGTCGACGAGCAGTACTTC
TRBJ2-3 NA TRBV6-1 many CASSEARLLTDTQYF TGTGCCAGCAGTGAAGCCCGCCTCCTCACAGATACGCAGTATTTT
TRBJ2-7 NA TRBV3-1 many CASSRGWSYEQYF TGTGCCAGCAGCCGGGGGTGGTCCTACGAGCAGTACTTC
TRBJ2-7 NA TRBV24-1 NA CATSAGAPYEQYF TGTGCCACCAGTGCGGGGGCGCCCTACGAGCAGTACTTC
TRBJ2-1 TRBD2 TRBV28 many CASSPLAGGPIYNEQFF TGTGCCAGCAGTCCTCTAGCGGGAGGGCCGATATACAATGAGCAGTTCTTC
TRBJ2-1 NA TRBV2 few CARDPDSSYNEQFF TGTGCCAGGGATCCGGACAGCTCCTACAATGAGCAGTTCTTC
TRBJ2-3 NA TRBV12-3/TRBV12-4 NA CASSPEAGQHTDTQYF TGTGCCAGCAGCCCCGAGGCAGGGCAACACACAGATACGCAGTATTTT
TRBJ2-7 NA TRBV20-1 few CSAKGRGPFYEQYF TGCAGTGCTAAGGGGCGGGGGCCCTTCTACGAGCAGTACTTC
TRBJ1-3 NA TRBV11-2 few CASSPRREQVNTIYF TGTGCCAGCAGCCCCAGGCGGGAGCAAGTAAACACCATATATTTT
TRBJ1-1 NA TRBV5-6 few CASSQPPALEAFF TGTGCCAGCAGCCAGCCCCCGGCCCTTGAAGCTTTCTTT
TRBJ2-7 TRBD2 TRBV6-1 NA CASSESGGAYEQYF TGTGCCAGCAGTGAAAGCGGGGGCGCCTACGAGCAGTACTTC
TRBJ1-5 NA TRBV9 few CASSVAGGPNQPQHF TGTGCCAGCAGCGTAGCCGGGGGGCCAAATCAGCCCCAGCATTTT
TRBJ2-2 NA TRBV6-2/TRBV6-3 NA CASSLSIGPNTRELFF TGTGCCAGCAGTTTATCGATCGGACCAAACACCAGGGAGCTGTTTTTT
TRBJ2-3 NA TRBV20-1 many CSALLRAVTADTQYF TGCAGTGCTCTTCTCCGGGCCGTCACCGCAGATACGCAGTATTTT
TRBJ2-7 TRBD2 TRBV20-1 NA CSALSGTSYEQYF TGCAGTGCCCTAAGCGGGACCTCCTACGAGCAGTACTTC
TRBJ2-3 NA TRBV5-6 NA CASRPEAVDTQYF TGTGCCAGCCGCCCCGAGGCAGTTGATACGCAGTATTTT